These 20 T cell receptor beta chains originate from one sample sequenced in a study of cytomegalovirus exposure and HLA in healthy donors. The PCR employed 60 Vbeta primers together with 13 Jbeta primers. The protocol was immunoSEQ multiplex PCR, while the TCRdb copy is restricted to in-frame clones and leaves out a portion. The repertoire includes around 120,000 clones, around 81% of them detected once, and less than 2% sits in the top ten. What was sequenced was PBMCs. All receptors derive from a woman in her forties or fifties in good health and CMV-seronegative.

The V call is TRBV5-4, the J call TRBJ2-1, with 8 bases identical to TRBD2. Trimming at V came to 5 bases and at J to 1 base, leaving 5 bases not matched to a gene. The CDR3 totals 15 residues. CDR1 and CDR2 (germline): SGHNT, YYREEE (reference sequence). CDR3 in DNA: TGTGCCAGCAGGGGGGAGCGGGAGTCCTACAATGAGCAGTTCTTC. Encoded protein: CASRGERESYNEQFF.

This clone was seen a few times. The CDR3, as DNA: TGTGCCAGCAGCTTAGACTCTATCTACAATGAGCAGTTCTTC. Protein sequence: CASSLDSIYNEQFF. The gene calls are TRBV11-3 and TRBJ2-1; D gene uncertain. Looked up from germline, CDR1 is SGHNT and CDR2 is YENEEA. The V gene lost 0 bases and the J gene lost 3 bases, with 6 bases spanning the gap. The CDR3 is 14 residues long.

This clone was recorded a few times. One end of the junction is discordant with germline, which a read error may explain. The chain carries TRBV27 and TRBJ1-1; D remains ambiguous. Germline-derived CDR1 and CDR2 are MNHEY and SMNVEV (reference sequence). This CDR3 is 13 amino acids long. The CDR3 loop is CASTLAGSTEAFF. DNA for the CDR3: TGTGCCAGCACTTTAGCGGGGAGCACTGAAGCTTTCTTT.

The CDR3 coding sequence is TGTGCCAGCAGTCCAAACACAGGGGGCAGTTGGAATCAGCCCCAGCATTTT. It yields the protein CASSPNTGGSWNQPQHF. V is TRBV27 and J is TRBJ1-5, with 9 nucleotides matching TRBD1. The ends lost 5 bases at V and 4 bases at J; junction bases unmatched: 12. This CDR3 has 17 amino acids. CDR1 is MNHEY, CDR2 SMNVEV, per germline (reference sequence).

This CDR3 is CASMYRGASVNEQFF. The CDR3 nucleotides read TGTGCCAGTATGTATCGGGGGGCATCTGTTAATGAGCAGTTCTTC. This sequence joins TRBV19 and TRBJ2-1; D may be TRBD2 (7 bases). The V gene lost 7 bases and the J gene lost 7 bases, with 20 bases spanning the gap. The CDR3 totals 15 residues. Germline V gene data show CDR1 as LNHDA and CDR2 as SQIVND (reference sequence).

The V and J genes are TRBV4-3 and TRBJ2-6; the D is unclear. Germline V gene lookup returns CDR1 LGHNA and CDR2 YSLEER. CDR3 length: 16 residues. V gave up 0 bases and J gave up 2 bases, with 8 bases separating them. CDR3 sequence (DNA): TGCGCCAGCAGCCAAGATGGTCTAACTGGGGCCAACGTCCTGACTTTC. Translation gives CASSQDGLTGANVLTF.

CDR3 region: CASSVGVKGAGNTIYF. For the CDR3, the DNA is TGTGCCAGCAGCGTAGGAGTAAAGGGGGCTGGAAACACCATATATTTT. The chain joins TRBV9 to TRBJ1-3; TRBD1 might be the D (6 bases). Trimming took off 0 bases at V and 2 bases at J, with 12 bases between the two ends. This CDR3 comprises 16 residues. Germline lookup yields CDR1 SGDLS and CDR2 YYNGEE.

The chain employs TRBV7-2 and TRBJ2-5; D unresolved. The CDR3 length is 11 residues. CDR1 is SGHTA and CDR2 is FQGNSA in the germline V gene. Trimming left V 4 bases short and J 4 bases short, with 4 bases between. CDR3 in amino acids: CASSSRETQYF. CDR3 nucleotide sequence: TGTGCCAGCAGCTCGCGAGAGACCCAGTACTTC.

The CDR3 loop reads CASSQVRGMGQYF. CDR3 in DNA: TGCGCCAGCAGCCAAGTCCGGGGGATGGGGCAGTACTTC. This chain connects TRBV4-3 to TRBJ2-7; tentative D call: TRBD2 (6 bases). V lost 1 base and J lost 9, with 13 bases in between. CDR1 is LGHNA, CDR2 YSLEER, per germline. The CDR3 has 13 amino acids.

The genes are TRBV4-3 and TRBJ2-7; 16 bases map to TRBD2. Germline V CDR1 and CDR2: LGHNA, YSLEER. The CDR3 totals 17 residues. V lost 1 base and J lost 7; bases outside the gene matches: 7. The CDR3 DNA reads as TGCGCCAGCAGCCAAGGCACGGGACTAGCGGGAGGGTGGGAGCAGTACTTC. Protein product: CASSQGTGLAGGWEQYF.

The chain joins TRBV5-4 to TRBJ2-3; 7 bases align to TRBD1. Germline V gene data show CDR1 as SGHNT and CDR2 as YYREEE (reference sequence). This CDR3 has 15 amino acids. Unmatched junction bases numbered 6, after V lost 3 bases and J lost 2 bases. CDR3 nucleotide sequence: TGTGCCAGCAGCTCCCGGGACAGACACACAGATACGCAGTATTTT. Translating it yields CASSSRDRHTDTQYF.

V is TRBV7-3 and J is TRBJ2-5, with 7 nucleotides matching TRBD2. The trim removed 4 bases at V and 5 bases at J, leaving 13 bases unmatched. The CDR3 runs to 16 residues. From germline, CDR1 is SGHTA and CDR2 FQGTGA. CDR3: CASSSRSTGGRETQYF. In nucleotides, the CDR3 is TGTGCCAGCAGCTCCAGATCAACGGGAGGCAGGGAGACCCAGTACTTC.

The chain uses TRBV28 and TRBJ1-4, with a possible D match to TRBD1 (6 bases). The CDR3 runs to 16 residues. The ends were cut back, 8 bases at V and 1 base at J, with 17 bases in the middle. Germline CDR1 MDHEN, CDR2 SYDVKM. CDR3 protein: CASAGRGQETNEKLFF. As DNA, the CDR3 is TGTGCCAGCGCGGGCAGGGGTCAAGAAACTAATGAAAAACTGTTTTTT.

The chain links TRBV5-8 to TRBJ2-1, with 11 bases lining up with TRBD2. V gave up 2 bases and J gave up 0 bases; unmatched junction bases: 1. Germline loops: CDR1 SGHTS, CDR2 YDEGEE. The length of the CDR3 is 16 residues. CDR3 sequence reads: CASSLLAGVSYNEQFF. CDR3 sequence (DNA): TGTGCCAGCAGCTTACTAGCGGGAGTCTCCTACAATGAGCAGTTCTTC.

The chain joins TRBV4-3 to TRBJ2-2; weak D call: TRBD2 (5 bases). CDR1 is LGHNA, CDR2 YSLEER, per germline. The CDR3 covers 16 residues. V was trimmed by 0 bases and J by 2 bases, leaving 10 bases between them. The CDR3 nucleotides read TGCGCCAGCAGCCAAGATCTAGCAGGAAACACCGGGGAGCTGTTTTTT. Its translation is CASSQDLAGNTGELFF.

This clone has more than one count but fewer than ten. V gene TRBV30 combines with J gene TRBJ1-2; D is undetermined. This CDR3 has 15 residues. Deletions cut 1 base from V and 0 bases from J, with 12 bases between. From germline, CDR1 is GTSNPN and CDR2 SVGIG (reference sequence). DNA for the CDR3: TGTGCCTGGAGTGACCGAGGTCGAGCTAACTATGGCTACACCTTC. This gives the protein CAWSDRGRANYGYTF.

The table lists this clone with a few counts. The chain has TRBV29-1 and TRBJ2-1; maybe TRBD2 (6 bases). V was cut by 7 bases and J by 3 bases, with 13 bases left in between. The CDR3 length is 13 residues. CDR1 SQVTM and CDR2 ANQGSEA come from the germline V gene. CDR3 DNA: TGCAGCGCCGCGGGGTCGGTCTACAATGAGCAGTTCTTC. The encoded protein is CSAAGSVYNEQFF.

This rearrangement joins TRBV5-4 to TRBJ2-7, with TRBD1 identical over 8 bases. The V gene's germline CDR1 is SGHNT and CDR2 YYREEE (reference sequence). This CDR3 contains 14 residues. With V trimmed by 3 bases and J by 4 bases, 6 bases remained unmatched. CDR3 in DNA: TGTGCCAGCAGCTCCCGGACAGGGACGTACGAGCAGTACGTC. Amino acid sequence: CASSSRTGTYEQYV.

Written as DNA, the CDR3 is TGTGCCAGCAGCGGACAGGGTCTGGGCACCGGGGAGCTGTTTTTT. This sequence encodes CASSGQGLGTGELFF. The chain is built from TRBV9 and TRBJ2-2; 7 bases map to TRBD1. Per the germline V gene, CDR1 is SGDLS and CDR2 is YYNGEE. J gave up 4 bases and V 3 bases, and 6 bases lay outside the gene matches. This CDR3 is 15 amino acids long.

Comment on this clone: A junction end diverges from the germline sequence, so it may reflect a read error. This chain connects TRBV19 to TRBJ1-5, with 8 bases aligning to TRBD1. This CDR3 region has 18 residues. Germline CDR1 and CDR2: LNHDA and SQIVND (reference sequence). The CDR3 here is CASSPTGTGLSLNQPQNF. In nucleotides, the CDR3 is TGTGCCAGTAGTCCTACCGGGACAGGACTTAGCTTGAATCAGCCCCAGAATTTT.